Shown below are 7 T cell receptor beta chains from a single sample sequenced in a study of blood T cell repertoires in COVID-19. Libraries were prepared by immunoSEQ multiplex PCR; TCRdb keeps only in-frame clonotypes and omits some of them. The table has approximately 360,000 clones, roughly four fifths seen once. The specimen sequenced was PBMCs or T cells enriched from blood (not recorded which). The receptors were gathered from a woman aged 45-60 years who had recovered from COVID-19.

This clone is a singleton in its sample. The chain employs TRBV7-9 and TRBJ1-6, with D hard to call. CDR1 is SEHNR, CDR2 FQNEAQ, per germline (reference sequence). The CDR3 contains 14 residues. The ends were cut back, 4 bases at V and 7 bases at J, with 11 bases in the middle. The CDR3 bases are TGTGCCAGCAGCTCTCTAAGTACGAATTCACCCCTCCACTTT. Protein product: CASSSLSTNSPLHF.

V usage is TRBV9 and J usage is TRBJ1-6; 7 positions agree with TRBD1. Trimming took 3 bases from V and 10 from J; bases not matched to a gene: 7. Germline CDR1 is SGDLS and CDR2 is YYNGEE. This CDR3 is built from 14 residues. The CDR3 region has the DNA TGTGCCAGCAGCGAAGGACAGGCCGGGTCACCCCTCCACTTT. This sequence encodes CASSEGQAGSPLHF.

J is TRBJ2-1 and V is TRBV6-4, with 9 bases fitting TRBD2. Unmatched junction bases numbered 3, after V lost 2 bases and J lost 1 base. This CDR3 spans 16 amino acids. Germline V gene data show CDR1 as MRHNA and CDR2 as SNTAGT. DNA of the CDR3: TGTGCCAGCAGTGACGGGGCGGGAGGGTCCTACAATGAGCAGTTCTTC. This translates into CASSDGAGGSYNEQFF.

This chain uses TRBV7-2 with TRBJ2-1, with a tentative D call TRBD2 (6 bases). The CDR3 loop spans 15 amino acids. Looked up from germline, CDR1 is SGHTA and CDR2 is FQGNSA. The ends were cut back, 2 bases at V and 7 bases at J, with 15 bases in the middle. This chain's CDR3 is CASSLWGDPSNEQFF. The CDR3 DNA sequence: TGTGCCAGCAGCTTATGGGGGGACCCTAGTAATGAGCAGTTCTTC.

V is TRBV7-3 and J is TRBJ1-2; 9 bases agree with TRBD1. V was pared by 3 bases and J by 6 bases, with 8 bases of the junction left unmatched. Germline V gene data show CDR1 as SGHTA and CDR2 as FQGTGA. The CDR3 has 15 residues. CDR3 coding DNA: TGTGCCAGCAGCTTGGGACAGGGTGATTCTAATGGCTACACCTTC. Its translation: CASSLGQGDSNGYTF.

The chain carries TRBV19 and TRBJ1-5; possible D gene TRBD1, 5 bases. The CDR3 runs to 14 residues. V lost 7 bases and J lost 7, with 17 bases in between. From germline, CDR1 is LNHDA and CDR2 SQIVND (reference sequence). For the CDR3, the DNA is TGTGCCAGTACCTCGCAGGGAATTGGGCAGCCCCAGCATTTT. Protein sequence: CASTSQGIGQPQHF.

V is TRBV14 and J is TRBJ2-1; D is possibly TRBD2 (6 bases). The CDR3 runs to 16 residues. V lost 4 bases and J 6 bases, leaving 19 bases between the germline ends. Germline V gene lookup returns CDR1 SGHDN and CDR2 FVKESK. In nucleotides, the CDR3 is TGTGCCAGCAGCCGATACCGGGACTCCCGATCCAATGAGCAGTTCTTC. This encodes CASSRYRDSRSNEQFF.